This TCR beta chain was recovered during a study of T cells after yellow fever vaccination. General study results and limits: The study re-detected most primary-vaccination clones after the booster (approximately 96% CD4, roughly 90% CD8). High-abundance clonotypes from the bulk population could contaminate FACS-sorted repertoires.

There are a few counts of this clonotype. Its antigen is unidentified. TCRdb independently ran MiXCR on the 5' RACE reads; one entry per CDR3 protein. The repertoire includes about 320,000 distinct CDR3 sequences, 3.5% to 4.5% of them detected once, and roughly a fifth sits in the top ten. Germline V gene sequence: CDR1 LGHNA, CDR2 YSLEER. Trimming took off 0 bases at V and 4 bases at J, with 9 bases between the two ends. The CDR3 length is 14 residues. Sequenced here: PBMCs, sampled 15 days after the yellow fever booster vaccination. This receptor was taken from a man aged 18 to 30 who received the YFV17D yellow fever vaccine. The V gene is TRBV4-3, the J gene TRBJ1-2; D not certain. The CDR3 DNA follows: TGCGCCAGCAGCCAAGACTCAGGCCCCTATGGCTACACCTTC. Its protein is CASSQDSGPYGYTF.